This T cell receptor (beta chain) was profiled in a study of cytomegalovirus exposure and HLA in healthy donors. Study conclusions and caveats: TCR beta V segments were, for the most part, productive about 87% or about 30% of the time in an earlier analysis.

60 Vbeta and 13 Jbeta primers were used in PCR. How the authors handled the data: Later, an analysis found about 83 million unique TCR beta chains, and roughly 10 million of these were shared. Only in-frame clones appear in the TCRdb table, and some are missing; sequencing was by immunoSEQ multiplex PCR. The D gene and trimming were derived from the DNA, and the V and J assignments and clone size from that table. Of 200,000 to 250,000 clones in the sample, 70% to 90% are singletons; the top ten hold about 3.1%. This clone was seen a handful of times. Its specificity is not known. J lost 0 bases, V lost 4 bases, and 4 bases had no gene match. The CDR3 spans 15 residues. Germline V gene data show CDR1 as MDHEN and CDR2 as SYDVKM.

This sequence joins TRBV28 and TRBJ2-3; TRBD1 aligns across 7 bases. This clonotype was sampled from a man younger than 45 in good health and CMV-seronegative. Source material: PBMCs. The chain's CDR3 is CASSWDSTSTDTQYF. The DNA for the CDR3 is TGTGCCAGCAGTTGGGACAGCACTAGCACAGATACGCAGTATTTT. Using reference TRBV28 and TRBJ2-3 for the parts outside the CDR3, the full variable domain is DVKVTQSSRYLVKRTGEKVFLECVQDMDHENMFWYRQDPGLGLRLIYFSYDVKMKEKGDIPEGYSVSREKKERFSLILESASTNQTSMYLCASSWDSTSTDTQYFGPGTRLTVL.